These 10 T cell receptor beta chains share one sample of origin, sequenced in a study of CD8+CD57+ T cells in acquired aplastic anemia. Profiles of TCR beta VDJ and CDR3 were generated from a genomic DNA template. TCRdb ran MiXCR on the reads and lists one entry per CDR3 protein. The table lists fewer than 200,000 distinct CDR3 sequences, more than 45% of them singletons. All sequencing subjects had displayed CD8+CD57+ cell expansion on flow cytometry. Sequenced sample: sorted CD4+, CD8+, or CD8+CD57+ T cells (not recorded which) from PBMCs. The receptors come from a human donor with aplastic anemia.

As regards this clonotype: This could be a read error, since a much larger clone is one nucleotide away. V and J are TRBV5-1 and TRBJ1-3, with D possibly being TRBD1 (6 bases). This CDR3 is built from 15 residues. Germline lookup yields CDR1 SGHRS and CDR2 YFSETQ. Trimming shortened V by 4 bases and J by 0 bases, and 11 bases separated the two germline ends. The CDR3 spells CASSGWTASGNTIYF. The CDR3 nucleotides read TGCGCCAGCAGCGGTTGGACAGCCTCTGGAAACACCATATATTTT.

The CDR3 DNA sequence: TGTGCCACCAGCAGTGACTCTGGAAACACCATATATTTT. Encoded protein: CATSSDSGNTIYF. V usage is TRBV15 and J usage is TRBJ1-3; D is undetermined. The V gene's germline CDR1 is LNHNV and CDR2 YYDKDF (reference sequence). The CDR3 has 13 amino acids. V lost 3 bases to trimming and J lost 0 bases, with 3 bases between them.

Turning to this clonotype: It may be a read error: a sequence one base away is much more abundant. The chain uses TRBV6-4 and TRBJ2-7, with D perhaps TRBD1 or TRBD2 (7 bases each). This CDR3 comprises 14 residues. Looked up from germline, CDR1 is MRHNA and CDR2 is SNTAGT. Trimming took 8 bases from V and 3 from J, leaving 17 bases between them. CDR3 in DNA: TGTGCCAGCGGCCAGGGGGGGACGAGCTACGAGCAGTACTTC. Encoded protein: CASGQGGTSYEQYF.

This chain joins TRBV5-6 and TRBJ1-1; D gene uncertain. The length of the CDR3 is 14 residues. Trimming shortened V by 4 bases and J by 4 bases, and 14 bases separated the two germline ends. Germline V gene data show CDR1 as SGHDT and CDR2 as YYEEEE. CDR3 loop: CASSLVGDGTEAFF. CDR3 nucleotides: TGTGCCAGCAGCCTCGTTGGCGATGGCACTGAAGCTTTCTTT.

V usage is TRBV6-2 or TRBV6-3 and J usage is TRBJ1-1, with D perhaps TRBD1 (5 bases). V lost 2 bases, J lost 6 bases, and 25 bases lay in between. The CDR3 has 18 residues. Germline V lookup: CDR1 MNHEY, CDR2 SVGEGT. The CDR3 loop is CASSYVGVGVGEGSEAFF. In nucleotides, the CDR3 is TGTGCCAGCAGTTACGTTGGGGTAGGTGTGGGGGAGGGGTCTGAAGCTTTCTTT.

This clonotype was observed many times. CDR3 bases: TGTGCCAGTAGTGTGTACTCATATAGCAATCAGCCCCAGCATTTT. Translation gives CASSVYSYSNQPQHF. The V and J genes are TRBV19 and TRBJ1-5; unclear D gene. The ends were cut back, 5 bases at V and 0 bases at J, with 11 bases in the middle. The germline gives CDR1 LNHDA, CDR2 SQIVND (reference sequence). The CDR3 extends over 15 amino acids. The full variable domain, completed using reference TRBV19 and TRBJ1-5, is DGGITQSPKYLFRKEGQNVTLSCEQNLNHDAMYWYRQDPGQGLRLIYYSQIVNDFQKGDIAEGYSVSREKKESFPLTVTSAQKNPTAFYLCASSVYSYSNQPQHFGDGTRLSIL.

This clonotype was seen at least ten times. The chain recombines TRBV19 with TRBJ1-6, with D tentatively TRBD1 (5 bases). This CDR3 has 13 amino acids. V lost 1 base to trimming and J lost 7 bases, with 5 bases between them. Germline V CDR1 and CDR2: LNHDA, SQIVND (reference sequence). CDR3 sequence (DNA): TGTGCCAGTAGTATAGGGGGGAATTCACCCCTCCACTTT. It codes for CASSIGGNSPLHF.

This sequence joins TRBV20-1 and TRBJ2-3; 10 positions match TRBD2. The germline CDR1 and CDR2 sequences are DFQATT and SNEGSKA (reference sequence). CDR3 length: 17 amino acids. CDR3 loop: CSAVRIAGGGGTDTQYF. The CDR3 DNA is TGCAGCGCTGTAAGGATAGCGGGAGGAGGGGGCACAGATACGCAGTATTTT.

This chain uses TRBV12-3 or TRBV12-4 with TRBJ2-2; 8 bases map to TRBD2. Trimming took 6 bases from V and 7 from J; bases not matched to a gene: 10. The CDR3 is 15 amino acids. The CDR3 nucleotides are TGTGCCAGCAGCCTCCTCGGACTAGCAATCGGGGAGCTGTTTTTT. Translated: CASSLLGLAIGELFF.

Only a few counts were recorded for this clonotype. The chain is built from TRBV2 and TRBJ2-5; 11 bases agree with TRBD2. After removal of 7 bases from V and 2 bases from J, the junction contained 3 bases not matched to a gene. CDR1 and CDR2 from the germline V gene are SNHLY and FYNNEI. The CDR3 is 14 amino acids. CDR3 loop: CASNLAGGQETQYF. As DNA, the CDR3 is TGTGCCAGCAACCTAGCGGGAGGTCAAGAGACCCAGTACTTC.